This T cell receptor beta chain was found in a study of CD8 T cells in ankylosing spondylitis. Study findings and constraints: The disease-linked clones had a CD8+ phenotype and low blood frequencies. In reactive arthritis synovial fluid and blood, some motif variants had been reported before.

MiXCR, run by TCRdb on the 5' RACE reads, gives a single entry per CDR3 protein. The table records about 36,000 distinct CDR3 sequences, about an eighth of them present only once. Comments on this clonotype: No antigen is known for it.

In germline, CDR1 is LNHNV, CDR2 YYDKDF (reference sequence). The V and J ends lost 4 bases and 4 bases respectively, with 11 bases between them. The CDR3 has 14 residues. This clonotype was obtained from a male donor with ankylosing spondylitis. The rearrangement joins TRBV15 to TRBJ2-1; D gene uncertain. The sequencing input was synovial fluid, either unsorted or a sorted T cell fraction (not recorded which). The chain's CDR3 is CATSKIIEYNEQFF. CDR3 in DNA: TGTGCCACCAGCAAGATCATTGAATACAATGAGCAGTTCTTC. Drawing the rest from reference TRBV15 and TRBJ2-1, the complete variable domain is DAMVIQNPRYQVTQFGKPVTLSCSQTLNHNVMYWYQQKSSQAPKLLFHYYDKDFNNEADTPDNFQSRRPNTSFCFLDIRSPGLGDTAMYLCATSKIIEYNEQFFGPGTRLTVL.